This TCR beta chain was documented in a study of blood T cell repertoires in COVID-19. Background on the study: Samples representing acute and convalescent COVID-19 were sourced from the United States, Italy and Spain. T cells, B-cell-depleted T cells, or PBMCs provided the cDNA or gDNA that served as material.

The CDR3 is 13 amino acids. CDR1 and CDR2 from the germline V gene are LNHDA and SQIVND (reference sequence). Trimming took off 6 bases at V and 7 bases at J, with 13 bases between the two ends. Across 20 to 25 US areas, participants ranged in age from about 18 to 90 years. How the authors handled the data: From reference gene primer amplification, estimates of nucleated cell counts were derived. Only in-frame clones appear in the TCRdb table, and some are missing; sequencing was by immunoSEQ multiplex PCR. V and J calls and clone size are given by that table; D and trimming were obtained from the DNA. This sample yields about 240,000 clones, of which approximately 86% are seen a single time; about 3.5% belongs to the top ten.

This TCR was recovered from a woman aged 40 to 50 with acute COVID-19. The material sequenced was PBMCs or T cells enriched from blood (not recorded which). The chain recombines TRBV19 with TRBJ2-1; tentative D call: TRBD2 (5 bases). This CDR3 reads CASRRRVENEQFF. The CDR3 region has the DNA TGTGCCAGTAGGCGGCGGGTTGAGAATGAGCAGTTCTTC.